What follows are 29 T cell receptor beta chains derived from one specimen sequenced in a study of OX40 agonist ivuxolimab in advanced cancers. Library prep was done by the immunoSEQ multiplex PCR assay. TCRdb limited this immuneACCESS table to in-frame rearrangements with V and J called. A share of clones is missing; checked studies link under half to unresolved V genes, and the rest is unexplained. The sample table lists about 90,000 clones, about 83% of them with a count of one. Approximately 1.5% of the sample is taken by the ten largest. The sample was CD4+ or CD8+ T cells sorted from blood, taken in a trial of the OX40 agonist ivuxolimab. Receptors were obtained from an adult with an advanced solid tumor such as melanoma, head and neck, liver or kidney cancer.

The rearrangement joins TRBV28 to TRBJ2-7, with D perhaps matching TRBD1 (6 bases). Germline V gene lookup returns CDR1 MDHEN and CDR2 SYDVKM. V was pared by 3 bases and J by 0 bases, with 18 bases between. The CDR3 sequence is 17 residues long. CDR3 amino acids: CASSLIRQGRISYEQYF. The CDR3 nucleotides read TGTGCCAGCAGTTTGATTCGGCAGGGGAGAATCTCCTACGAGCAGTACTTC.

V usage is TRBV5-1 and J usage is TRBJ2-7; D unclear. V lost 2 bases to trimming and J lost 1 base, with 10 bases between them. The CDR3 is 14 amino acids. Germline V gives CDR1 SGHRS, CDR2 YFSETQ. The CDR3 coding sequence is TGCGCCAGCAGCTTAATGGTTAGTTCCTACGAGCAGTACTTC. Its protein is CASSLMVSSYEQYF.

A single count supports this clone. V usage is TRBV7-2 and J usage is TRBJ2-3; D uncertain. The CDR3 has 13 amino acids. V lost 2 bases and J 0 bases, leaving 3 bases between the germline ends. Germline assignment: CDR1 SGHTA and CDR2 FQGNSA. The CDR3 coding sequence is TGTGCCAGCAGCTTACCGAGCACAGATACGCAGTATTTT. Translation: CASSLPSTDTQYF.

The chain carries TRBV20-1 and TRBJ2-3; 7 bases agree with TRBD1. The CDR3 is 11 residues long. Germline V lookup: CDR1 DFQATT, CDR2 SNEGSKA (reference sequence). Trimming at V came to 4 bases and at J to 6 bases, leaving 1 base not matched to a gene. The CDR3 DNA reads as TGCAGTGCTATGACAGGGGATACGCAGTATTTT. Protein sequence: CSAMTGDTQYF.

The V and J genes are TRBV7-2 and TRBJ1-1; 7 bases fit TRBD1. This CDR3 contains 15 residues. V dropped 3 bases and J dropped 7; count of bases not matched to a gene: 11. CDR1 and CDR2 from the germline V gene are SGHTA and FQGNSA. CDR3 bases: TGTGCCAGCAGCTTCGCTGGTCAGGGGGATATTGAAGCTTTCTTT. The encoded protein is CASSFAGQGDIEAFF.

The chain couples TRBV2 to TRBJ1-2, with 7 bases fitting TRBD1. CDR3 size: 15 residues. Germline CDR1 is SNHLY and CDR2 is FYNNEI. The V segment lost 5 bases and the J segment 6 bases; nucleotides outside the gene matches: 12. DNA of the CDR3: TGTGCCAGCAGTTCCCTAGGGACAGAGTCAAATGGCTACACCTTC. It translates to CASSSLGTESNGYTF.

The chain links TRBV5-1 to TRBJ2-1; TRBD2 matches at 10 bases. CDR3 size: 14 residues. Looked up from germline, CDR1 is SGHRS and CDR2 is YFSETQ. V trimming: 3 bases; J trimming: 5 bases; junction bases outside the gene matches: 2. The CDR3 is CASSSGLADNEQFF. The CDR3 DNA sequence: TGCGCCAGCAGCTCAGGACTAGCGGACAATGAGCAGTTCTTC.

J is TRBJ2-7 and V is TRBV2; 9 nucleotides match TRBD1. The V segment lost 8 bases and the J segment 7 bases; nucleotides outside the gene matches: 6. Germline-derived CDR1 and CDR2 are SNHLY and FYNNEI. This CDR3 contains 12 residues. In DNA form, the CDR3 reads TGTGCCAGCGGGACAGGGATGATGGAGCAGTACTTC. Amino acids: CASGTGMMEQYF.

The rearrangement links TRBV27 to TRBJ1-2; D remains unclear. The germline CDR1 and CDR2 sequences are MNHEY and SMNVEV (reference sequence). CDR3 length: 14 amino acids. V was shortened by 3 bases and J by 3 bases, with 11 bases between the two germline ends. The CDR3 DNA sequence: TGTGCCAGCAGTTTTGGGCGCGGGGACTATGGCTACACCTTC. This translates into CASSFGRGDYGYTF.

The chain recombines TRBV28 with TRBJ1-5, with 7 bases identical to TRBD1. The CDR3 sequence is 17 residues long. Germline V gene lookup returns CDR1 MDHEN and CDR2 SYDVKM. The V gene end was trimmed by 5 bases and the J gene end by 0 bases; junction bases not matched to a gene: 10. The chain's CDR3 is CASSTRTGTYSNQPQHF. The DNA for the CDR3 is TGTGCCAGCAGTACCCGGACAGGAACTTATAGCAATCAGCCCCAGCATTTT.

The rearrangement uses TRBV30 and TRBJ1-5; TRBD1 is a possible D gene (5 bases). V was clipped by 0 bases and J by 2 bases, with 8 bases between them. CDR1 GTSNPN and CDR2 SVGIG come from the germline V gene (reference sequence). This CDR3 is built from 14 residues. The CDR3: CAWSVLGRNQPQHF. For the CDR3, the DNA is TGTGCCTGGAGTGTACTGGGGCGCAATCAGCCCCAGCATTTT.

CDR3 sequence reads: CASSLVAGTNTEAFF. The CDR3 DNA reads as TGTGCCAGCAGCTTAGTCGCAGGGACGAACACTGAAGCTTTCTTT. The chain recombines TRBV7-2 with TRBJ1-1, with D possibly matching TRBD1 (5 bases). The V gene lost 1 base and the J gene lost 1 base, with 10 bases spanning the gap. Germline CDR1 and CDR2: SGHTA and FQGNSA. The CDR3 is 15 residues long.

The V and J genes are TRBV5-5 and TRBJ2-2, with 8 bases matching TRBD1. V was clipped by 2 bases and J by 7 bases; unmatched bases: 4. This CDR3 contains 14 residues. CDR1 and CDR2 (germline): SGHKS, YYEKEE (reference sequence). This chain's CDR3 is CASSLTGQGGELFF. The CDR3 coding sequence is TGTGCCAGCAGCTTAACCGGACAGGGCGGGGAGCTGTTTTTT.

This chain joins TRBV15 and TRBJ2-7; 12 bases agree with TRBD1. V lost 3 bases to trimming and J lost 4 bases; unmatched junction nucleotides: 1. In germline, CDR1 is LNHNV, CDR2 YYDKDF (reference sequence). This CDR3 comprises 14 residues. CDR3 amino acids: CATSRGQGAYEQYF. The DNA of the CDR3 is TGTGCCACCAGCAGGGGACAGGGGGCTTACGAGCAGTACTTC.

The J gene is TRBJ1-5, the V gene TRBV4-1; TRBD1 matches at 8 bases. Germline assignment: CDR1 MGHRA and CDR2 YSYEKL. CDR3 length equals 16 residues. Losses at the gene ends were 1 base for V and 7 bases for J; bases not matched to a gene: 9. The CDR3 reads CASSQGTGLVGQPQHF. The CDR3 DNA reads TGCGCCAGCAGCCAAGGGACAGGGCTGGTTGGGCAGCCCCAGCATTTT.

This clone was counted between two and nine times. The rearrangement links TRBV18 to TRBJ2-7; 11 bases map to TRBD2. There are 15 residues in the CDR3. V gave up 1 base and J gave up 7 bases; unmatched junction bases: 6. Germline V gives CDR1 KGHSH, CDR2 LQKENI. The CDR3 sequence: CASSPLAGGPGEQYF. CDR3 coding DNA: TGTGCCAGCTCACCACTAGCGGGAGGGCCGGGGGAGCAGTACTTC.

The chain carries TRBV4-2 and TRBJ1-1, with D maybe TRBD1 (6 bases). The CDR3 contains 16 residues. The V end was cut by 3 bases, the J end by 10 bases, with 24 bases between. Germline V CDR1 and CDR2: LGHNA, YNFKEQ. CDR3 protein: CASSHRDTPSIKGAFF. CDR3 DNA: TGTGCCAGCAGCCATAGGGACACGCCTAGTATCAAAGGAGCTTTCTTT.

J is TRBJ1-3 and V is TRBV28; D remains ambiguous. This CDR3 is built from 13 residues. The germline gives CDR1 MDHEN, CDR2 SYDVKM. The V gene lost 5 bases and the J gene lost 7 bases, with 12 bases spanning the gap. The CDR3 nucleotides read TGTGCCAGCAGTCCCCACCAGACGAACACCATATATTTT. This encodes CASSPHQTNTIYF.

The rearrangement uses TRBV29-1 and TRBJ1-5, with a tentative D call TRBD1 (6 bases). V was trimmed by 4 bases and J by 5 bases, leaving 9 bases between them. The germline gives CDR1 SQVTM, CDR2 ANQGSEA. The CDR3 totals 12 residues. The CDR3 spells CSVAGVDQPQHF. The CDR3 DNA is TGCAGCGTTGCAGGGGTGGATCAGCCCCAGCATTTT.

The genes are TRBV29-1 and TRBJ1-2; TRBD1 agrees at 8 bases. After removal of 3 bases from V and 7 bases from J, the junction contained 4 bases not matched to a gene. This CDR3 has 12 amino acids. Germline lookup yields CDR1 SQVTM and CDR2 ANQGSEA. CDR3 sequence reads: CSVEDRVGGYTF. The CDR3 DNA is TGCAGCGTTGAGGACAGGGTGGGTGGCTACACCTTC.

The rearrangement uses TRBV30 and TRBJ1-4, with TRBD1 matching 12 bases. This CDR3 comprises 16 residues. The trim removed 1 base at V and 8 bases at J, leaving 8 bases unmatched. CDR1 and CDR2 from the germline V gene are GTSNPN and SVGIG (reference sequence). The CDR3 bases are TGTGCCTGGAGTGGAGGGACAGGGGGCGGTGGGGAAAAACTGTTTTTT. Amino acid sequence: CAWSGGTGGGGEKLFF.

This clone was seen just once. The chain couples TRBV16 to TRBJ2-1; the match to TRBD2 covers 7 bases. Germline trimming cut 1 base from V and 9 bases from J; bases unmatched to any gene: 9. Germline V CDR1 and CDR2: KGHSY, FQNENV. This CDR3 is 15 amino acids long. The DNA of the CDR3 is TGTGCCAGCAGCCAATTATCGCGGGAGCTTGGTGAGCAGTTCTTC. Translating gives CASSQLSRELGEQFF.

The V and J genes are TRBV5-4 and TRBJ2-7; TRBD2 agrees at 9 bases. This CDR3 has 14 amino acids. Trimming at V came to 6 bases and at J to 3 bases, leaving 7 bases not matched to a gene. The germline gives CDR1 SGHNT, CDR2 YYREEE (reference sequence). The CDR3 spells CASTRAGGIYEQYF. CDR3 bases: TGTGCCAGCACCCGAGCGGGGGGAATCTACGAGCAGTACTTC. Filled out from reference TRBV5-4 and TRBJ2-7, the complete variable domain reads ETGVTQSPTHLIKTRGQQVTLRCSSQSGHNTVSWYQQALGQGPQFIFQYYREEENGRGNFPPRFSGLQFPNYSSELNVNALELDDSALYLCASTRAGGIYEQYFGPGTRLTVT.

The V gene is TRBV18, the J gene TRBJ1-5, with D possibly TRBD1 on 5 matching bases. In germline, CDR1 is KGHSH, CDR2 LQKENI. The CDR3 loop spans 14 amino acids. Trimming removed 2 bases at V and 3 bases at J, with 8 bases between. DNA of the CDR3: TGTGCCAGCTCACCATTAGGGGCCAATCAGCCCCAGCATTTT. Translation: CASSPLGANQPQHF.

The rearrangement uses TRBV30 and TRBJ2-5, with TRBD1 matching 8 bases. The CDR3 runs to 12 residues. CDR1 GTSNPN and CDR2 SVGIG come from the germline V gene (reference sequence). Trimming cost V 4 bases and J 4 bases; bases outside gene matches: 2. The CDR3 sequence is CAWTGGAETQYF. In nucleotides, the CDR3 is TGTGCCTGGACAGGGGGCGCAGAGACCCAGTACTTC.

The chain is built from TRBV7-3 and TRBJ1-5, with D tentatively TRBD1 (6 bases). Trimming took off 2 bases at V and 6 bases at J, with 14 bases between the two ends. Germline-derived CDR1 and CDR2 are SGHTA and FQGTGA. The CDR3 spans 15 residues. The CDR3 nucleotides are TGTGCCAGCAGCTTACGAGGGGGAGTCGGTCAGCCCCAGCATTTT. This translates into CASSLRGGVGQPQHF.

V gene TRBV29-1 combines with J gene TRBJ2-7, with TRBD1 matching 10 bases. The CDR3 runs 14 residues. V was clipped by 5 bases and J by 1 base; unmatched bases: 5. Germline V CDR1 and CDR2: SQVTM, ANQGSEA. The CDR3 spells CSVLPGQGSYEQYF. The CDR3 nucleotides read TGCAGCGTTCTACCGGGACAGGGGTCCTACGAGCAGTACTTC.

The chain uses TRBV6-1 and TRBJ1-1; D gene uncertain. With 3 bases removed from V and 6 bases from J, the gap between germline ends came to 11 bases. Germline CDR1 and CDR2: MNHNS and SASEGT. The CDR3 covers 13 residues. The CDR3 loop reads CASSDGRRSEAFF. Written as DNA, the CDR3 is TGTGCCAGCAGTGACGGACGGAGATCTGAAGCTTTCTTT.

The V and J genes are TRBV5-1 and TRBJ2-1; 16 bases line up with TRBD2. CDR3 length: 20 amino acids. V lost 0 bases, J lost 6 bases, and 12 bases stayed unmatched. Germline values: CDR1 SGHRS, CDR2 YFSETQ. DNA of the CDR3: TGCGCCAGCAGCTTGGTAGCCGGGACTAGCGGGAGGGCCGGGGGCAATGAGCAGTTCTTC. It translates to CASSLVAGTSGRAGGNEQFF. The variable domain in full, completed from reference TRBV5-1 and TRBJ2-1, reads KAGVTQTPRYLIKTRGQQVTLSCSPISGHRSVSWYQQTPGQGLQFLFEYFSETQRNKGNFPGRFSGRQFSNSRSEMNVSTLELGDSALYLCASSLVAGTSGRAGGNEQFFGPGTRLTVL.